These 16 T cell receptor beta chains share one sample of origin, sequenced in a study of T cells after yellow fever vaccination. TCRdb re-analysed the 5' RACE reads in MiXCR, keeping a single row per CDR3 protein. The data hold a few hundred thousand distinct CDR3 sequences, with 6.9% observed a single time. The sequencing used CD4+ T cells sorted from PBMCs, collected 15 days after the yellow fever booster vaccination. Source of these receptors: a man between 25 and 39 years old who received the YFV17D yellow fever vaccine.

In its sample, this clonotype was seen a few times. Sequence at one end of the junction differs from germline and may be a read error. The chain carries TRBV5-5 and TRBJ2-2; 8 bases fit TRBD1. Per germline, CDR1 SGHKS and CDR2 YYEKEE (reference sequence). The CDR3 is made up of 15 amino acids. The CDR3 nucleotides read TGTGCCAGCCGCTTGAATGAACAGGGGGCCGGGGAGCTGTTTTTT. It encodes CASRLNEQGAGELFF.

This clonotype was picked up a small number of times. The rearrangement uses TRBV6-2 or TRBV6-3 and TRBJ2-1; D uncertain. Trimming left V 8 bases short and J 6 bases short, with 8 bases between. CDR3 length: 11 amino acids. CDR1 and CDR2 from the germline V gene are MNHEY and SVGEGT. CDR3 nucleotides: TGTGCCAGCTGCGATCTCAATGAGCAGTTCTTC. Translating gives CASCDLNEQFF.

CDR3 coding DNA: TGCAGCATACAGGGGTATAGCAATCAGCCCCAGCATTTT. Amino acids: CSIQGYSNQPQHF. The chain employs TRBV20-1 and TRBJ1-5; 7 bases fit TRBD1. CDR3 length: 13 amino acids. Germline-derived CDR1 and CDR2 are DFQATT and SNEGSKA (reference sequence).

The table lists this clonotype with a few counts. The chain carries TRBV2 and TRBJ1-6, with D perhaps TRBD1 (5 bases). Germline V CDR1 and CDR2: SNHLY, FYNNEI. The V gene lost 5 bases and the J gene lost 9 bases, with 20 bases spanning the gap. The CDR3 has 16 residues. DNA of the CDR3: TGTGCCAGCAGTAAGAAAGTCCCGGGACTAGGTTCACCCCTCCACTTT. As protein: CASSKKVPGLGSPLHF. The whole variable domain, remainder taken from reference TRBV2 and TRBJ1-6, is EPEVTQTPSHQVTQMGQEVILRCVPISNHLYFYWYRQILGQKVEFLVSFYNNEISEKSEIFDDQFSVERPDGSNFTLKIRSTKLEDSAMYFCASSKKVPGLGSPLHFGNGTRLTVT.

This clonotype was detected a few times. The chain combines TRBV28 with TRBJ2-7, with D unclear. Deletions cut 2 bases from V and 4 bases from J, with 6 bases between. The CDR3 extends over 12 amino acids. Germline V gene sequence: CDR1 MDHEN, CDR2 SYDVKM. DNA for the CDR3: TGTGCCAGCAGTTTAATTATTTACGAGCAGTACTTC. This sequence encodes CASSLIIYEQYF.

This sequence joins TRBV7-9 and TRBJ2-3; the D gene is possibly TRBD2 (5 bases). Germline V gene data show CDR1 as SEHNR and CDR2 as FQNEAQ (reference sequence). The CDR3 is made up of 15 amino acids. V dropped 1 base and J dropped 2 bases, with 10 bases sitting between them. This CDR3 is CASSLVAGPTDTQYF. CDR3 DNA sequence: TGTGCCAGCAGCTTAGTGGCGGGCCCCACAGATACGCAGTATTTT.

Note on this clonotype: Possible read error: a much larger clone is one base away. The J gene is TRBJ2-1, the V gene TRBV6-1; 11 bases agree with TRBD2. J gave up 7 bases and V 9 bases, and 8 bases lay outside the gene matches. CDR3 length: 14 residues. Looked up from germline, CDR1 is MNHNS and CDR2 is SASEGT. CDR3 sequence: CASPGLAEQNEQFF. CDR3 nucleotide sequence: TGTGCCAGTCCGGGACTAGCGGAACAGAATGAGCAGTTCTTC.

This clonotype was recorded a few times. The chain recombines TRBV30 with TRBJ1-5; D is perhaps TRBD1 (5 bases). Germline CDR1 reads GTSNPN; CDR2 reads SVGIG (reference sequence). The length of the CDR3 is 13 residues. The V and J ends lost 3 bases and 11 bases respectively, with 17 bases between them. Written as DNA, the CDR3 is TGTGCCTGGAGAGACCTCGGCCGGGGCGCCCAGCATTTT. Residues: CAWRDLGRGAQHF.

The rearrangement uses TRBV4-1 and TRBJ2-7; the D gene is possibly TRBD2 (6 bases). This CDR3 has 14 residues. Germline V gene data show CDR1 as MGHRA and CDR2 as YSYEKL. Deletions cut 5 bases from V and 3 bases from J, with 14 bases between. The CDR3 nucleotides are TGCGCCAGCAGCAAGGGACTTCCACTCTACGAGCAGTACTTC. Translation gives CASSKGLPLYEQYF.

This clonotype was detected many times. The rearrangement links TRBV7-2 to TRBJ1-1; D unresolved. V lost 3 bases and J 1 base, leaving 6 bases between the germline ends. The CDR3 is 13 residues long. Per the germline V gene, CDR1 is SGHTA and CDR2 is FQGNSA. Written as DNA, the CDR3 is TGTGCCAGCAGCTTCGGGGAGAACACTGAAGCTTTCTTT. This sequence encodes CASSFGENTEAFF.

This clonotype was recorded a few times. The V call is TRBV20-1, the J call TRBJ2-7, with 9 bases aligning to TRBD2. CDR3 size: 17 residues. Germline V lookup: CDR1 DFQATT, CDR2 SNEGSKA (reference sequence). V shed 0 bases and J 5 bases; nucleotides not matched to a gene: 14. CDR3: CSARDLVKAGGQHEQYF. As DNA, the CDR3 is TGCAGTGCTAGAGATCTAGTAAAGGCGGGAGGGCAACACGAGCAGTACTTC.

This clonotype was seen only a few times. V is TRBV16 and J is TRBJ2-1, with unresolved D. Looked up from germline, CDR1 is KGHSY and CDR2 is FQNENV. CDR3 length: 15 amino acids. V was shortened by 4 bases and J by 8 bases, with 18 bases between the two germline ends. The DNA of the CDR3 is TGTGCCAGCAGCCCACCTTCATGGGCTATGGATGAGCAGTTCTTC. This sequence encodes CASSPPSWAMDEQFF.

The chain employs TRBV12-3 or TRBV12-4 and TRBJ2-3; no definite D call. Trimming left V 6 bases short and J 6 bases short, with 7 bases between. The CDR3 consists of 11 residues. The CDR3 coding sequence is TGTGCCAGCAGAAACGCCGATACGCAGTATTTT. Translated: CASRNADTQYF.

Many counts were recorded for this clonotype. The V gene is TRBV29-1, the J gene TRBJ1-1; D perhaps matches TRBD1 (5 bases). This CDR3 contains 14 residues. The germline CDR1 and CDR2 sequences are SQVTM and ANQGSEA. V was shortened by 4 bases and J by 0 bases, with 12 bases between the two germline ends. CDR3 sequence (DNA): TGCAGCGTTGTGAGGGGTGGCGTGAACACTGAAGCTTTCTTT. Its translation: CSVVRGGVNTEAFF.

Many counts were recorded for this clonotype. This chain uses TRBV7-6 with TRBJ2-7; perhaps TRBD2 as D (7 bases). Trimming stripped 5 bases from V and 0 bases from J, with 14 bases between. The CDR3 is made up of 15 amino acids. Germline V gives CDR1 SGHVS, CDR2 FNYEAQ. CDR3 loop: CASSGQRGNSYEQYF. CDR3 DNA: TGTGCCAGCAGCGGACAGCGGGGAAACTCCTACGAGCAGTACTTC.

The chain combines TRBV12-3 or TRBV12-4 with TRBJ1-6, with a weak D call TRBD1 (5 bases). The CDR3 totals 13 residues. The V and J ends lost 5 bases and 5 bases respectively, with 7 bases between them. The CDR3 is CASSRQNNSPLHF. CDR3 nucleotide sequence: TGTGCCAGCAGTCGACAGAATAATTCACCCCTCCACTTT.